This T cell receptor (beta chain) was observed in a study of identical twins. MiXCR was run by TCRdb on the 5' RACE reads, yielding one entry per CDR3 protein. The sample has about 480,000 distinct CDR3 sequences, 13% to 15% seen once; the top ten hold 0.5% to 0.65%. The sample was also linked to a second study, of yellow fever vaccine responses in identical twins.

This receptor was obtained from a woman aged 18-29 years in good health. Sequenced: CD4+ T cells sorted from blood.

The CDR3 here is CASSYSFSVAGGMDTQYF. CDR3 DNA sequence: TGTGCCAGCAGTTACTCATTTTCGGTAGCGGGGGGGATGGATACGCAGTATTTT. This rearrangement joins TRBV6-5 to TRBJ2-3; 11 bases map to TRBD2. V dropped 0 bases and J dropped 6; count of bases not matched to a gene: 11. CDR3 length: 18 residues. Germline lookup yields CDR1 MNHEY and CDR2 SVGAGI.